This T cell receptor (beta chain) was sequenced in a study of shared clonotypes between healthy human individuals (TCRdb year 2020). With regard to the full study: A few men and a couple of women, aged 18 to 49 years, made up the cohort. For each donor, three plates each were used for CD4 naive and CD4 memory, two plates were used for CD8 naive, and one plate was used for CD8 memory. To estimate repertoire size and how much clonotypes are shared between individuals, the study performed deep sequencing of blood TCR repertoires from roughly five healthy adults. To increase sequencing depth and limit assay-specific biases, different laboratories used diverse techniques to prepare libraries and sequence TCR repertoires. Per donor, leukapheresis produced somewhere between about 0.85 and 8.9 billion PBMCs.

To note about this clone: Its antigen remains unidentified. Base qualities are missing; no much larger clone stands one base away.

The donors were healthy, HIV-negative adults with no recently reported acute infections or vaccinations. Every donor was a Caucasian adult living in Nashville, Tennessee, USA. CD4+ T cells were enriched by magnetic negative selection; naive cells were then positively selected on CD45RA, and the negative fraction formed the memory subset. After blood collection by leukapheresis, PBMCs were isolated using Ficoll-Histopaque density gradient centrifugation and then cryopreserved in the vapor phase of liquid nitrogen. Analytical flow cytometry was used to check the purity and quantity of every magnetically sorted T cell population. Genomic DNA was isolated from every sorted fraction and measured by UV absorbance on a Nanodrop 2000c. For CDR1 and CDR2, the germline V gene lists SNHLY and FYNNEI. The CDR3 measures 17 amino acids from cysteine to phenylalanine. Only the CDR3 region is kept as DNA, spanning 51 bases read in frame from base 1. V and J are truncated by 6 bases and 2 bases respectively, leaving an intervening sequence of 22 bases.

TCR CDR3 regions were amplified from genomic DNA by multiplex PCR using the deep immunoSEQ assay. Extracted genomic DNA from each cell subset was spread evenly across all wells of several immunoSEQ 96-well plates, with each plate serving as a replicate. Each replicate PCR for sorted subsets received 200 ng genomic DNA, equal to 30,000 or so T cell genomes. Purified libraries were measured with a Qubit 3.0 fluorometer, size-checked on a Bioanalyzer 2100, and measured again with the KAPA Library Quantification kit. A separate single-read 150-cycle Illumina NextSeq 550 flow cell was used to sequence each immunoSEQ 96-well plate. The paper's processing steps were these. Because the immunoSEQ output held only junctional sequences and lacked quality scores, the filtering could not match the filtering applied to full-length reads. Sequences were annotated with PyIR, a Python wrapper for IgBLAST v1.9, and V/J genes and CDR3 were assigned using IMGT germline references. Reads were filtered out if the reads had weak V/J assignments (E-value above 1e-6), no CDR3, stop codons, out-of-frame junctions, or ambiguous translated residues. V3J clonotypes were defined by identical inferred V gene, J gene, and CDR3 amino acid sequence. Percentage overlap between repertoires was calculated by dividing the number of shared unique clonotypes by the size of the smaller repertoire. Repertoire richness was assessed with RTK rarefaction, the Chao1 estimator, and Recon v2.1 estimates of unobserved clonotypes. For all TCRbeta clonotypes obtained by the gDNA method from a few donors, generation probabilities were computed with OLGA. Held by TCRdb, this immuneACCESS table contains in-frame sequences only and omits some clones. Under half of the omission traces to an unresolved V gene where checked; the cause of the rest is unknown. V and J calls plus clone size are reproduced from that table; the DNA served to infer D and trimming. The sample profile shows approximately 2,000,000 clones; approximately 90% of them were found once. The ten largest make up 0.3% to 0.45% of the sample.

Overall study results and their limits: Because the study included a small number of donors, the genetic and exposure-history diversity represented was limited. Based on pairwise subsampling, the degree of clonotype sharing among donors was expected to be affected by sequencing depth. Across several donors, about 5% of naive CD4, more than 3% of naive CD8, roughly 2.3% of memory CD4, and approximately 0.42% of memory CD8 clonotypes were shared. Sampling was restricted to blood, and TCR repertoires in tissues likely differ from the TCR repertoires found in blood. Incomplete sequencing was indicated by rarefaction of sorted-subset datasets, despite the large sequencing depth. Naive subsets generally had larger estimated clonotype richness than memory subsets did. Compared with non-shared clonotypes, the clonotypes found in all four sorted-subset donors had higher generation probabilities.

The V and J genes are TRBV2 and TRBJ1-2; possibly the D gene is TRBD1, per 5 matching bases. Material for sequencing was naive CD4+ T cells from PBMCs. Interpreted using the paper, the cell subset or site label stands for: CD45RA+ positively selected. This TCR came from a man aged 18 to 35 in good health. Some clones in this sample may be carry-over from other donors' samples. The DNA reads TGTGCCAGCAGGACCCTCTTTTTAGCAGGGAACAACTATGGCTACACCTTC. This is translated as CASRTLFLAGNNYGYTF.